This T cell receptor beta chain stems from a study of blood T cell repertoires in COVID-19. Overall study: The cDNA or gDNA used as material had been derived from T cells, B-cell-depleted T cells, or PBMCs.

TCRdb's copy holds only in-frame clones and misses some; the assay was immunoSEQ multiplex PCR. The repertoire holds about 220,000 clones, with about four fifths as singletons. The CDR3 covers 14 residues. Germline values: CDR1 LGHDT, CDR2 YNNKEL (reference sequence). The junction had 5 bases not matched to a gene; V was cut back by 3 bases and J by 8 bases. Participants were placed into cohorts based on the clinical history they reported. The source of this sequence is a woman in her sixties or seventies who had recovered from COVID-19. The genes are TRBV3-1 (or the pseudogene TRBV3-2) and TRBJ2-4; 9 bases are shared with TRBD2. What was sequenced was PBMCs or T cells enriched from blood (not recorded which). The DNA of the CDR3 is TGTGCCAGCAGCCACGGACTAGCGATTGACATTCAGTACTTC. This translates into CASSHGLAIDIQYF.